This T cell receptor beta chain was captured by sequencing in a study of blood T cell repertoires in COVID-19. Across the study: Sites across the United States, Italy and Spain contributed samples from acute and convalescent COVID-19.

Authors' data handling: The assay estimated nucleated cells by amplifying reference gene primers. TCRdb keeps only in-frame clones here, not all; method: immunoSEQ multiplex PCR. V and J calls and clone size are given by that table; D and trimming were obtained from the DNA. The sample consists of about 74,000 clones, 70% to 90% of them appearing once. From germline, CDR1 is DFQATT and CDR2 SNEGSKA (reference sequence). This CDR3 spans 14 amino acids. Between the trimmed V and J ends, which lost 3 bases and 6 bases, there was a span of 17 bases. The TCR sequence derives from a man between 65 and 79 years old with active or convalescent COVID-19. This chain links TRBV20-1 with TRBJ1-1; unclear D gene. The sequenced material came from peripheral blood. This CDR3 is CSASSGLRTAEAFF. The CDR3 DNA reads TGCAGTGCTAGTAGTGGACTGCGAACAGCTGAAGCTTTCTTT.